One sample yielded the 24 T cell receptor beta chains listed below, sequenced in a study of OX40 agonist ivuxolimab in advanced cancers. Some clones are missing from TCRdb's copy, which holds only in-frame ones; the method was immunoSEQ multiplex PCR. The data contain 65,000 to 75,000 clones, about 87% of them singletons. Sequenced here: CD4+ or CD8+ T cells sorted from blood, sampled in a trial of the OX40 agonist ivuxolimab. These receptors were obtained from an adult with an advanced solid tumor such as melanoma, head and neck, liver or kidney cancer.

The chain is built from TRBV27 and TRBJ2-1, with D tentatively TRBD1 (6 bases). Trimming pared 2 bases from V and 5 bases from J, leaving 7 bases between. The CDR3 sequence is 13 residues long. Germline V gene lookup returns CDR1 MNHEY and CDR2 SMNVEV (reference sequence). The CDR3 reads CASSLNRDNEQFF. CDR3 nucleotides: TGTGCCAGCAGTTTAAACAGGGACAATGAGCAGTTCTTC.

CDR3 DNA: TGCGCCAGCAGCTTGGAGCGGGGGGCTTCGTCAGAGACCCAGTACTTC. Protein product: CASSLERGASSETQYF. The chain combines TRBV5-1 with TRBJ2-5; 9 nucleotides line up with TRBD2. The CDR3 totals 16 residues. Germline V gene lookup returns CDR1 SGHRS and CDR2 YFSETQ. V gave up 0 bases and J gave up 4 bases; unmatched junction bases: 7.

The rearrangement uses TRBV7-2 and TRBJ2-2, with D maybe TRBD1 (5 bases). This CDR3 contains 15 residues. Germline assignment: CDR1 SGHTA and CDR2 FQGNSA. Trimming removed 3 bases at V and 4 bases at J, with 12 bases between. The CDR3 loop reads CASSFGARGTGELFF. CDR3 coding DNA: TGTGCCAGCAGCTTCGGTGCTAGGGGCACCGGGGAGCTGTTTTTT.

This chain connects TRBV30 to TRBJ2-7, with D unresolved. The CDR3 extends over 13 amino acids. The germline CDR1 and CDR2 sequences are GTSNPN and SVGIG (reference sequence). The germline V and J ends were trimmed by 1 base and 7 bases, with 14 bases remaining between them. In DNA form, the CDR3 reads TGTGCCTGGAGTGGAAGACTCTCCCGGGAGCAGTACTTC. Its translation is CAWSGRLSREQYF. Filled out from reference TRBV30 and TRBJ2-7, the complete variable domain reads SQTIHQWPATLVQPVGSPLSLECTVEGTSNPNLYWYRQAAGRGLQLLFYSVGIGQISSEVPQNLSASRPQDRQFILSSKKLLLSDSGFYLCAWSGRLSREQYFGPGTRLTVT.

This clone appeared once. The V call is TRBV6-5, the J call TRBJ2-3; D is uncertain. Germline-derived CDR1 and CDR2 are MNHEY and SVGAGI. Trimming removed 2 bases from V and 6 bases from J, with 12 bases in between. CDR3 length: 14 amino acids. The CDR3: CASSYTLSVDTQYF. DNA of the CDR3: TGTGCCAGCAGTTACACCTTATCAGTTGATACGCAGTATTTT.

The CDR3 loop is CASSPQEGPREKLFF. CDR3 DNA: TGTGCCAGCAGCCCACAGGAGGGGCCAAGGGAAAAACTGTTTTTT. The J gene is TRBJ1-4, the V gene TRBV7-9, with a weak D call TRBD1 (5 bases). CDR3 size: 15 residues. The germline V gene encodes CDR1 SEHNR and CDR2 FQNEAQ (reference sequence). Trimming shortened V by 5 bases and J by 8 bases, and 18 bases separated the two germline ends.

The J gene is TRBJ1-3, the V gene TRBV30, with D tentatively TRBD1 (5 bases). Looked up from germline, CDR1 is GTSNPN and CDR2 is SVGIG (reference sequence). The CDR3 sequence is 14 residues long. Trimming took off 0 bases at V and 0 bases at J, with 6 bases between the two ends. CDR3 loop: CAWSVGDSGNTIYF. In DNA form, the CDR3 reads TGTGCCTGGAGTGTAGGGGACTCTGGAAACACCATATATTTT.

This sequence joins TRBV2 and TRBJ2-3; D is possibly TRBD2 (6 bases). This CDR3 comprises 13 residues. Trimming stripped 10 bases from V and 2 bases from J, with 13 bases between. Looked up from germline, CDR1 is SNHLY and CDR2 is FYNNEI. The CDR3 protein is CATLLADTDTQYF. DNA of the CDR3: TGTGCCACCCTTTTAGCGGACACAGATACGCAGTATTTT.

The genes are TRBV7-6 and TRBJ2-5; TRBD2 agrees at 14 bases. V lost 5 bases to trimming and J lost 2 bases; unmatched junction nucleotides: 10. The V gene's germline CDR1 is SGHVS and CDR2 FNYEAQ. The length of the CDR3 is 18 residues. The CDR3 reads CASSRYGTSGGRQETQYF. In DNA, the CDR3 is TGTGCCAGCAGCCGGTACGGGACTAGCGGGGGAAGGCAAGAGACCCAGTACTTC.

The rearrangement links TRBV2 to TRBJ2-7, with a possible D match to TRBD1 (5 bases). Germline V CDR1 and CDR2: SNHLY, FYNNEI. The CDR3 contains 15 residues. Trimming removed 2 bases at V and 3 bases at J, with 14 bases between. CDR3 sequence: CASSEMAGRIYEQYF. The CDR3 region has the DNA TGTGCCAGCAGTGAAATGGCAGGGCGGATCTACGAGCAGTACTTC.

The chain recombines TRBV4-1 with TRBJ1-3; D is unclear. The V gene lost 1 base and the J gene lost 0 bases, with 7 bases spanning the gap. Germline lookup yields CDR1 MGHRA and CDR2 YSYEKL. This CDR3 region has 15 residues. The CDR3 region has the DNA TGCGCCAGCAGCCAAGGGACGCTCTCTGGAAACACCATATATTTT. Protein product: CASSQGTLSGNTIYF.

The chain uses TRBV2 and TRBJ2-7; possible D gene TRBD1, 6 bases. The CDR3 is made up of 15 amino acids. Germline CDR1 and CDR2: SNHLY and FYNNEI. Trimming removed 5 bases at V and 0 bases at J, with 14 bases between. The CDR3 DNA reads TGTGCCAGCAGTAGAGGGGGATTTAGCTCCTACGAGCAGTACTTC. This gives the protein CASSRGGFSSYEQYF. Full variable domain (outside the CDR3, taken from reference TRBV2 and TRBJ2-7): EPEVTQTPSHQVTQMGQEVILRCVPISNHLYFYWYRQILGQKVEFLVSFYNNEISEKSEIFDDQFSVERPDGSNFTLKIRSTKLEDSAMYFCASSRGGFSSYEQYFGPGTRLTVT.

The V gene is TRBV10-3, the J gene TRBJ1-1; D may be TRBD1 (6 bases). Trimming cost V 9 bases and J 10 bases, with 21 bases left between them. Looked up from germline, CDR1 is ENHRY and CDR2 is SYGVKD. The CDR3 is made up of 13 amino acids. CDR3 loop: CAMLGAPGQVAFF. CDR3 DNA: TGTGCCATGCTAGGGGCTCCGGGACAAGTAGCTTTCTTT.

CDR3 sequence (DNA): TGTGCCAGCAGTGCTAGGCGGGTGCCTAGCGGGGGGGAGCACAATGAGCAGTTCTTC. Protein sequence: CASSARRVPSGGEHNEQFF. The chain is built from TRBV2 and TRBJ2-1; TRBD2 aligns across 12 bases. The trim removed 4 bases at V and 5 bases at J, leaving 15 bases unmatched. The CDR3 has 19 residues. CDR1 and CDR2 (germline): SNHLY, FYNNEI.

The chain combines TRBV19 with TRBJ2-3; 7 bases align to TRBD2. Trimming at V came to 9 bases and at J to 4 bases, leaving 16 bases not matched to a gene. The CDR3 is 16 residues long. Germline CDR1 is LNHDA and CDR2 is SQIVND (reference sequence). CDR3: CASGRGRGVSSDTQYF. The CDR3 bases are TGTGCCAGCGGACGGGGTCGGGGGGTATCGTCAGATACGCAGTATTTT.

V and J are TRBV6-6 and TRBJ1-6; 7 bases are shared with TRBD1. The germline CDR1 and CDR2 sequences are MNHNY and SVGAGI (reference sequence). Trimming at V came to 7 bases and at J to 1 base, leaving 7 bases not matched to a gene. CDR3 length equals 16 residues. The CDR3 spells CASNLDRVSYNSPLHF. CDR3 in DNA: TGTGCCAGCAACCTAGACAGGGTATCCTATAATTCACCCCTCCACTTT.

The chain is built from TRBV7-2 and TRBJ1-3; 9 bases fit TRBD1. CDR1 and CDR2 from the germline V gene are SGHTA and FQGNSA. The CDR3 extends over 14 amino acids. V gave up 5 bases and J gave up 7 bases; unmatched junction bases: 6. The CDR3 loop reads CASSRTGDGNTIYF. The CDR3 DNA sequence: TGTGCCAGCAGCCGGACAGGGGATGGGAACACCATATATTTT.

This chain uses TRBV2 with TRBJ1-2; the D is unclear. CDR1 is SNHLY, CDR2 FYNNEI, per germline. V lost 6 bases, J lost 3 bases, and 5 bases lay in between. The CDR3 length is 11 residues. DNA for the CDR3: TGTGCCAGCAGAGCAGACTATGGCTACACCTTC. It encodes CASRADYGYTF.

The genes are TRBV19 and TRBJ1-5; tentative D call: TRBD1 (5 bases). The V gene's germline CDR1 is LNHDA and CDR2 SQIVND (reference sequence). This CDR3 spans 17 amino acids. Trimming pared 2 bases from V and 2 bases from J, leaving 16 bases between. CDR3 bases: TGTGCCAGTAGTATATTTAGAGGGGAGGGAGGCAATCAGCCCCAGCATTTT. This gives the protein CASSIFRGEGGNQPQHF. Filled out from reference TRBV19 and TRBJ1-5, the complete variable domain reads DGGITQSPKYLFRKEGQNVTLSCEQNLNHDAMYWYRQDPGQGLRLIYYSQIVNDFQKGDIAEGYSVSREKKESFPLTVTSAQKNPTAFYLCASSIFRGEGGNQPQHFGDGTRLSIL.

The rearrangement joins TRBV14 to TRBJ2-5; weak D call: TRBD1 (6 bases). The germline CDR1 and CDR2 sequences are SGHDN and FVKESK. The V and J ends lost 0 bases and 5 bases respectively, with 13 bases between them. The CDR3 runs to 15 residues. The CDR3 reads CASSQDRAGDETQYF. The DNA for the CDR3 is TGTGCCAGCAGCCAAGACCGGGCAGGGGATGAGACCCAGTACTTC.

CDR3 sequence reads: CASLPGTSGGAPYNEQFF. As DNA, the CDR3 is TGTGCCAGCTTACCCGGGACTAGCGGGGGGGCCCCCTACAATGAGCAGTTCTTC. The genes are TRBV19 and TRBJ2-1; the match to TRBD2 covers 16 bases. Per the germline V gene, CDR1 is LNHDA and CDR2 is SQIVND (reference sequence). CDR3 length: 18 residues. The junction had 10 bases not matched to a gene; V was cut back by 9 bases and J by 2 bases. The whole variable domain, remainder taken from reference TRBV19 and TRBJ2-1, is DGGITQSPKYLFRKEGQNVTLSCEQNLNHDAMYWYRQDPGQGLRLIYYSQIVNDFQKGDIAEGYSVSREKKESFPLTVTSAQKNPTAFYLCASLPGTSGGAPYNEQFFGPGTRLTVL.

This chain joins TRBV7-9 and TRBJ1-5; D remains ambiguous. This CDR3 is built from 14 residues. V shed 0 bases and J shed 4 bases, with 7 bases lying between them. Germline assignment: CDR1 SEHNR and CDR2 FQNEAQ (reference sequence). CDR3 amino acids: CASSLATGNQPQHF. CDR3 nucleotides: TGTGCCAGCAGCTTAGCGACGGGGAATCAGCCCCAGCATTTT.

The chain has TRBV4-1 and TRBJ1-1, with D possibly TRBD1 on 6 matching bases. The CDR3 spans 16 residues. Germline CDR1 is MGHRA and CDR2 is YSYEKL. V was pared by 1 base and J by 2 bases, with 14 bases between. The CDR3 spells CASSQGRQGRNTEAFF. Written as DNA, the CDR3 is TGCGCCAGCAGCCAAGGACGTCAGGGGAGAAACACTGAAGCTTTCTTT.

V gene TRBV7-2 combines with J gene TRBJ1-6; D remains ambiguous. The CDR3 consists of 15 residues. Per the germline V gene, CDR1 is SGHTA and CDR2 is FQGNSA. V was cut by 5 bases and J by 9 bases, with 17 bases left in between. CDR3 coding DNA: TGTGCCAGCAGCCTGGACGGCCTCAGCGGTTCACCCCTCCACTTT. Protein: CASSLDGLSGSPLHF. The variable domain in full, with the rest retrieved from reference TRBV7-2 and TRBJ1-6, is GAGVSQSPSNKVTEKGKDVELRCDPISGHTALYWYRQSLGQGLEFLIYFQGNSAPDKSGLPSDRFSAERTGGSVSTLTIQRTQQEDSAVYLCASSLDGLSGSPLHFGNGTRLTVT.